This T cell receptor beta chain was sequenced during a study of spatial heterogeneity in lung cancer. Study outcomes and limitations: Ubiquitous expanded tumor TCRs were observed in blood more at resection than follow-up.

Time point noted: sample taken at primary tumor resection. No cells were sorted before sequencing. The whole RNA sequenced was extracted from tumor, nontumor lung or frozen PBMC. Each TCR cDNA molecule bore a unique molecular identifier. Each CDR3 protein gets one entry after TCRdb re-called the 5' RACE reads with MiXCR. The table lists under 85,000 distinct CDR3 sequences, around 7.8% of them singletons. The CDR3 contains 14 residues. V shed 6 bases and J 5 bases; nucleotides not matched to a gene: 8. This clonotype came up a few times. What it recognizes is unknown. Source: PBMCs, taken at surgery. This TCR was recovered from a male donor with early-stage non-small cell lung cancer. The gene calls are TRBV12-3 or TRBV12-4 and TRBJ2-5; 8 bases line up with TRBD2. The CDR3 DNA reads TGTGCCAGCAGGCGGGGGGTTAGCTTTGAGACCCAGTACTTC. Its translation is CASRRGVSFETQYF.